These 3 T cell receptor beta chains originate from one sample sequenced in a study of blood T cell repertoires in COVID-19. The assay was immunoSEQ multiplex PCR, and TCRdb's table has in-frame clones only and misses some. The sample shows roughly 150,000 clones, 89% of them seen only once. The sequenced sample consisted of peripheral blood. The receptors were sampled from a man aged 55 to 70 with acute or convalescent COVID-19.

The chain couples TRBV21-1 to TRBJ2-7; the D call in the table, TRBD2, was not verified against the DNA. TRBV21-1 represents a pseudogene. The CDR3 has 16 residues. The CDR3 reads CASSKASEPRHYEQYF. In nucleotides, the CDR3 is TGTGCCAGCAGCAAAGCCTCGGAGCCGAGGCACTACGAGCAGTACTTC.

In this sample, this clone turned up once. This rearrangement joins TRBV30 to TRBJ2-6, with D perhaps TRBD1 (6 bases). Trimming took off 1 base at V and 2 bases at J, with 9 bases between the two ends. CDR1 and CDR2 from the germline V gene are GTSNPN and SVGIG (reference sequence). The CDR3 consists of 15 residues. The CDR3 region is CAWSAKGAGANVLTF. Here the CDR3 DNA reads TGTGCCTGGAGTGCAAAGGGGGCTGGGGCCAACGTCCTGACTTTC.

The V gene is TRBV7-8, the J gene TRBJ2-7; D may be TRBD2 (6 bases). CDR1 SGHVS and CDR2 FQNEAQ come from the germline V gene. Trimming took 2 bases from V and 0 from J, leaving 11 bases between them. The CDR3 covers 15 residues. The DNA of the CDR3 is TGTGCCAGCAGCTTAATTGGGGGGAGCTCCTACGAGCAGTACTTC. Protein: CASSLIGGSSYEQYF.